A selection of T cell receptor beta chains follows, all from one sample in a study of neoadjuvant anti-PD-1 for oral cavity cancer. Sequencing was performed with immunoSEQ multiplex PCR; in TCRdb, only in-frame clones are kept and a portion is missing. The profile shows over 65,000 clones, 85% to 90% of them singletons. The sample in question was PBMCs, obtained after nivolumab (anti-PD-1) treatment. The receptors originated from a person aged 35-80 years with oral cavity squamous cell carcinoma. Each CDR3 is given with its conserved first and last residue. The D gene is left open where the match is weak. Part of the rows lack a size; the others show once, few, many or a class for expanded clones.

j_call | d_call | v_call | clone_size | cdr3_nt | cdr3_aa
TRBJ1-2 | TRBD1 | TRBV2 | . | TGTGCCAGCAGTGGGGACAGGGACTATGGCTACACCTTC | CASSGDRDYGYTF
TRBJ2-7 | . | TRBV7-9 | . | TGTGCCAGCAGCTTAGAGGGCGGCTCCTACGAGCAGTACTTC | CASSLEGGSYEQYF
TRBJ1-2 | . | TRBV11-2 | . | TGTGCCAGCAGCTTAAGGGGGGGCAGCTATGGCTACACCTTC | CASSLRGGSYGYTF
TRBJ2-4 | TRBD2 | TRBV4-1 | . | TGCGCCAGCAGCCCAGGTAGAGGGACTAGCGGGCCTTTGGCCTTC | CASSPGRGTSGPLAF
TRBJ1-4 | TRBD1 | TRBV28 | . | TGTGCCAGCAGTCCCGGGGACAGGGGGAATGAAAAACTGTTTTTT | CASSPGDRGNEKLFF
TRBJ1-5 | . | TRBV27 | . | TGTGCCAGCAGTGATAAAGTCGCCAATCAGCCCCAGCATTTT | CASSDKVANQPQHF
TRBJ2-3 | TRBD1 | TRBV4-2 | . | TGTGCCACAGGCCCCGCGCAGGGGGGCACAGATACGCAGTATTTT | CATGPAQGGTDTQYF
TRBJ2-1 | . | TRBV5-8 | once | TGTGCCAGCAACACCCCTGGGGGCAACGAGCAGTTCTTC | CASNTPGGNEQFF
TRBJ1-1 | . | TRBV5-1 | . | TGCGCCAGCAGTGCTGTCACTGAAGCTTTCTTT | CASSAVTEAFF
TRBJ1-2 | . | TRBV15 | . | TGTGCCACCAGCAGATTGGGGCCTCCCGAATATGGCTACACCTTC | CATSRLGPPEYGYTF
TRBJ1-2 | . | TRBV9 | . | TGTGCCAGCAGCGTAGCGTGGACAGCATTCTATGGCTACACCTTC | CASSVAWTAFYGYTF
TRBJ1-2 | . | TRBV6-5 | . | TGTGCCAGCAAAGGCGCGTTACACTATGGCTACACCTTC | CASKGALHYGYTF
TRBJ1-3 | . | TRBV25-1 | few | TGTGCCAGCAGTGAACCCATGGAGGTAAACACCATATATTTT | CASSEPMEVNTIYF
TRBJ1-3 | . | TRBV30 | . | TGTGCCTGGAGTGTATCGAGCTCTGGAAACACCATATATTTT | CAWSVSSSGNTIYF
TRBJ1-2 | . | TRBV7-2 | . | TGTGCCAGCAGCTTACTCAGGGCCCGAGTCTATGGCTACACCTTC | CASSLLRARVYGYTF
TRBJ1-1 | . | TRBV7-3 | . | TGTGCCAGCAGCTTTCAGGGTAACACTGAAGCTTTCTTT | CASSFQGNTEAFF
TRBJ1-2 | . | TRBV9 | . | TGTGCCAGCAGCGTAGCTCCCATGCCCTGGGCCTATGGCTACACCTTC | CASSVAPMPWAYGYTF
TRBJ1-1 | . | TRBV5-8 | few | TGTGCCAGCAGCTTGAGGTGGGACACTGAAGCTTTCTTT | CASSLRWDTEAFF
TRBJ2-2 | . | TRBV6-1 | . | TGTGCCAGCAGTGTTCGGTACACGAACACCGGGGAGCTGTTTTTT | CASSVRYTNTGELFF
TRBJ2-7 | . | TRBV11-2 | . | TGTGCCAGCAGCTCGTACCGGGACCGATCTTACGAGCAGTACTTC | CASSSYRDRSYEQYF
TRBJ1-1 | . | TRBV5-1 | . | TGCGCCAGCAGCTTTGAGTTGGACCGAGCCGGAGTGGAAACTGAAGCTTTCTTT | CASSFELDRAGVETEAFF
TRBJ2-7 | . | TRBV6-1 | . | TGTGCCAGCAGTGAAATGTGGACAACAACGGAGCAGTACTTC | CASSEMWTTTEQYF